Sequencing of this T cell receptor beta chain was carried out in a study of cytomegalovirus exposure and HLA in healthy donors. The PCR used 60 Vbeta and 13 Jbeta primers. Clones were read by immunoSEQ multiplex PCR, and TCRdb kept only the in-frame ones, dropping some. The sample lists roughly 100,000 clones; roughly 80% were seen once. The CDR3 sequence is 14 residues long. Germline CDR1 is MNHNS and CDR2 is SASEGT. Trimming removed 4 bases from V and 7 bases from J, with 16 bases in between. The chain has TRBV6-1 and TRBJ1-2; no clear D. Sequences were obtained from PBMCs. This TCR derives from a man aged 35 to 55 in good health and CMV-seronegative. Here the CDR3 reads CASSASIGRSGYTF. The CDR3 nucleotides are TGTGCCAGCAGTGCCTCGATAGGGAGATCTGGCTACACCTTC.